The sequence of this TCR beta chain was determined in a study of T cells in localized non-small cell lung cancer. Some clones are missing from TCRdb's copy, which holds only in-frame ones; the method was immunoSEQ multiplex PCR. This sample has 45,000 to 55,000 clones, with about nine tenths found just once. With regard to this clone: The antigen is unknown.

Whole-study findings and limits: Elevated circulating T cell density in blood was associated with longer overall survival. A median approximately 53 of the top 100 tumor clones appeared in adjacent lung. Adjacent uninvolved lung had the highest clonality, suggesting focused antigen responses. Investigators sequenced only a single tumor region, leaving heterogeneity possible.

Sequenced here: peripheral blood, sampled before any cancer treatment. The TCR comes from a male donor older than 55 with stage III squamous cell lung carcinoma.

The CDR3, as DNA: TGTGCCGGGGCCAGGGGGACCATGAACACTGAAGCTTTCTTT. It yields the protein CAGARGTMNTEAFF. The rearrangement uses TRBV2 and TRBJ1-1, with TRBD1 matching 7 bases. The germline V gene has CDR1 SNHLY and CDR2 FYNNEI. The V segment lost 11 bases and the J segment 0 bases; nucleotides outside the gene matches: 9. CDR3 length: 14 amino acids.